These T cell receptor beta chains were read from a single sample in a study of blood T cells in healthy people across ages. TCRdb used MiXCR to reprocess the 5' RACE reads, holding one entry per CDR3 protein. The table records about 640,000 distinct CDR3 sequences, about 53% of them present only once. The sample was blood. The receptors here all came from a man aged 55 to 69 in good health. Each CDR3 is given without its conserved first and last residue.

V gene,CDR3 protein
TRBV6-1,ASSAYSGGYGQY
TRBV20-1,SARDPSGRITEAF
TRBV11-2,ASSPARTRHSNSPLH
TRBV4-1,ASRTGLNTEAF
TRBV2,ASGIREQY
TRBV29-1,SAQQGADTEAF
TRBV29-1,SVEKGDNYGYT
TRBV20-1,SARDGGVAGGPEQF
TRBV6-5,ASSYRGQGRYNEQF
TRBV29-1,SGAGGTTYNEQY
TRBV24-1,ATSAAGSPETQY
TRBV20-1,SARDLGSGYGYT
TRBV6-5,ASSYSRGTGVAYEQY
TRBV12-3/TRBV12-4,ASSLSVSHEQY
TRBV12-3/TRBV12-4,ASSSFGGQDTQY
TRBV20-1,SARNPFGGYEQY
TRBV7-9,ASSFLGPGLAGGPDNEQF
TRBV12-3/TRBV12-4,AGTLDTGGYNEQF
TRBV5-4,ASSSWTNGDEQY
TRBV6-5,ASNDRPNSYEQY
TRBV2,ANKAGPIYNEQF
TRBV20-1,SARDPLAGVQETQY
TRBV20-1,SAVAGTGETQY
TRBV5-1,ASSEGHWNTEAF
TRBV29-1,SVLGLAGRSSYNEQF
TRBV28,ASETSGGNYNEQF
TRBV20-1,SATNRQGEKNIQY
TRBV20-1,SPNPQGSIGNTEAF
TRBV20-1,SALLTAKETQY
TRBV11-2,ASSLAGFGQPQH
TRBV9,ASSPSGTGVFTEAF
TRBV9,ASSAGERGSGGPFSYNEQF
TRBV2,ASNQYLNEKLF
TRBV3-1,ASSPRGGAYGYT
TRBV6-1,ASSRTGDAGYT
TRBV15,ATSQGLETQY
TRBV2,ASSVSGTYDQY
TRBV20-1,SASGTSHSREDTQY
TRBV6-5,ASASSYNEQF
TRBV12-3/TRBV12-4,ASSPGDRAAETQY
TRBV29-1,SVEGPAGGINEQF
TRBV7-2,ASSPPVAYEQY
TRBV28,ASSSDTNTIY
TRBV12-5,ASGLNGEGQF
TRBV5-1,ASSPNQETQY
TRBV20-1,SARGGQGTNYGYT
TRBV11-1,ASSPGGNSYNEQF
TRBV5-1,ASSLGWGEKLF
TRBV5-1,ASSPRAPPEAF
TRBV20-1,SAPLRGTSGRGTYNEQF
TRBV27,ASSLLPLYEQY
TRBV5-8,ASTKGGTAGANVLT
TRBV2,ANTALGDRGETQY
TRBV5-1,ASSLEGNIRGLNYGYT
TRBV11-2,ACSLATGGLKTQY
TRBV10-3,AISESGLANQETQY